This TCR beta chain was found in a study of technical replicates of blood from a handful of donors. The CDR3 has 17 amino acids. Looked up from germline, CDR1 is MDHEN and CDR2 is SYDVKM. Trimming cost V 5 bases and J 3 bases; bases outside gene matches: 12. Using immunoSEQ multiplex PCR, the repertoire was profiled, and TCRdb retains in-frame clones only, with some absent. The repertoire includes about 15,000 clones, roughly 83% of them detected once, and 12% sits in the top ten. The chain recombines TRBV28 with TRBJ2-7; 11 nucleotides line up with TRBD2. Sequencing was carried out using PBMCs. This sequence originates from a human donor in good health. CDR3 bases: TGTGCCAGCAGTAATCTGGGTGATAGCGGGGGGGGCTACGAGCAGTACTTC. This gives the protein CASSNLGDSGGGYEQYF. Together with reference TRBV28 and TRBJ2-7, the CDR3 gives the full variable domain: DVKVTQSSRYLVKRTGEKVFLECVQDMDHENMFWYRQDPGLGLRLIYFSYDVKMKEKGDIPEGYSVSREKKERFSLILESASTNQTSMYLCASSNLGDSGGGYEQYFGPGTRLTVT.